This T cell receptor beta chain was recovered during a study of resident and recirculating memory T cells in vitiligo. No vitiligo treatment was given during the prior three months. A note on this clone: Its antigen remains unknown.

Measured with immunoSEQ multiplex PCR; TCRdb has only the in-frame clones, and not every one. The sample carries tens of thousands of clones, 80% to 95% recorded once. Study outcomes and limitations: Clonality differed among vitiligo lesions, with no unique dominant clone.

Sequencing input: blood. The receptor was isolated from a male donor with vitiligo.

CDR3 sequence: CASSQGPLGDPYNSPLHF. CDR3 nucleotide sequence: TGCGCCAGCAGCCAGGGGCCTCTTGGAGACCCCTATAATTCACCCCTCCACTTT. The V gene is TRBV4-1, the J gene TRBJ1-6, with D perhaps matching TRBD1 (5 bases). Germline CDR1 is MGHRA and CDR2 is YSYEKL. Trimming pared 3 bases from V and 2 bases from J, leaving 17 bases between. The CDR3 loop spans 18 amino acids.